One sample yielded the 30 T cell receptor beta chains listed below, sequenced in a study of CD8+CD57+ T cells in acquired aplastic anemia. CDR3 and TCR beta VDJ profiling relied on a genomic DNA template. TCRdb reprocessed the reads with MiXCR, giving one entry per CDR3 protein. The repertoire includes 150,000 to 200,000 distinct CDR3 sequences, roughly 48% of them detected once, and more than 1% sits in the top ten. Only patients with CD8+CD57+ cell expansion on flow cytometry were chosen for sequencing. Sequences were obtained from sorted CD4+, CD8+, or CD8+CD57+ T cells (not recorded which) from PBMCs. All receptors derive from a human donor with aplastic anemia.

This clonotype was recorded at least ten times. The rearrangement links TRBV25-1 to TRBJ1-1; D perhaps matches TRBD1 (5 bases). The CDR3 consists of 15 residues. Germline V lookup: CDR1 MGHDK, CDR2 SYGVNS. V was cut by 2 bases and J by 1 base, with 11 bases left in between. The CDR3 bases are TGTGCCAGCAGTGAACGGGGGGTGAGGAACACTGAAGCTTTCTTT. Its translation is CASSERGVRNTEAFF.

The gene calls are TRBV4-1 and TRBJ1-5; TRBD1 matches at 8 bases. This CDR3 spans 16 amino acids. Germline V gene data show CDR1 as MGHRA and CDR2 as YSYEKL. The trim removed 2 bases at V and 3 bases at J, leaving 6 bases unmatched. CDR3 protein: CASSQHRGADNQPQHF. DNA for the CDR3: TGCGCCAGCAGCCAACACAGGGGGGCGGACAATCAGCCCCAGCATTTT.

As regards this clonotype: The junction and the germline gene differ at one end; a read error may be behind it. This chain links TRBV19 with TRBJ1-5; TRBD1 aligns across 7 bases. Germline V CDR1 and CDR2: LNHDA, SQIVND (reference sequence). The CDR3 covers 14 residues. CDR3 nucleotide sequence: TGTGCCAGCCGAGGGGGCCTTAGCAGTCAGCCCCAGCATTTT. Amino acids: CASRGGLSSQPQHF. Variable domain in full (rest from reference TRBV19 and TRBJ1-5): DGGITQSPKYLFRKEGQNVTLSCEQNLNHDAMYWYRQDPGQGLRLIYYSQIVNDFQKGDIAEGYSVSREKKESFPLTVTSAQKNPTAFYLCASRGGLSSQPQHFGDGTRLSIL.

The chain uses TRBV12-3 or TRBV12-4 and TRBJ1-1; 7 positions match TRBD1. This CDR3 has 16 residues. The V segment lost 5 bases and the J segment 6 bases; nucleotides outside the gene matches: 15. DNA of the CDR3: TGTGCCAGCAGTCCCGGACAGGCACGCACCGTCGCTGAAGCTTTCTTT. It is translated as CASSPGQARTVAEAFF.

This clonotype has just a few counts. The CDR3 bases are TGTGCCAGTAGTAGGGGGGGTGACAACAATGAGCAGTTCTTC. Its translation: CASSRGGDNNEQFF. This rearrangement joins TRBV19 to TRBJ2-1; the match to TRBD2 covers 7 bases. The germline V gene has CDR1 LNHDA and CDR2 SQIVND (reference sequence). The V gene end was trimmed by 4 bases and the J gene end by 5 bases; junction bases not matched to a gene: 5. This CDR3 region has 14 residues.

The chain carries TRBV24-1 and TRBJ2-3, with D perhaps matching TRBD1 (6 bases). This CDR3 region has 14 residues. The V gene lost 4 bases and the J gene lost 7 bases, with 14 bases spanning the gap. Germline V gives CDR1 KGHDR, CDR2 SFDVKD. CDR3 sequence (DNA): TGTGCCACCAGTGACCCGGGACATTTACATACGCAGTATTTT. It codes for CATSDPGHLHTQYF.

Comments on this clonotype: A read error is likely, as this CDR3 ends without the conserved phenylalanine or tryptophan. No DNA is shown, since the ends of the CDR3 on it are uncertain; the CDR3 is the one TCRdb lists. The V call is TRBV20-1, the J call TRBJ2-1; the table's D call, TRBD1, has no DNA check behind it. Ends included, the CDR3 has 13 residues. Looked up from germline, CDR1 is DFQATT and CDR2 is SNEGSKA (reference sequence). The CDR3 is CSAWGGLNNEQLL.

The V call is TRBV6-1, the J call TRBJ1-2; 7 bases line up with TRBD1. V dropped 5 bases and J dropped 0; count of bases not matched to a gene: 6. CDR1 and CDR2 (germline): MNHNS, SASEGT. The CDR3 length is 15 residues. This chain's CDR3 is CASSQGQATNYGYTF. The CDR3 DNA reads as TGTGCCAGCAGTCAAGGACAGGCCACTAACTATGGCTACACCTTC.

This clonotype appeared once. This may be a read error: a much more frequent sequence differs by one nucleotide. The gene calls are TRBV12-3 or TRBV12-4 and TRBJ1-5; possible D gene TRBD1, 5 bases. Trimming left V 5 bases short and J 8 bases short, with 16 bases between. The CDR3 has 14 amino acids. Here the CDR3 reads CASSLGTRAEPQHF. The CDR3 nucleotides are TGTGCCAGCAGTCTTGGGACCCGGGCAGAGCCCCAGCATTTT.

This clonotype was seen only once. This chain uses TRBV2 with TRBJ1-3; D call uncertain. V lost 4 bases and J 3 bases, leaving 16 bases between the germline ends. The CDR3 is made up of 16 amino acids. Germline V lookup: CDR1 SNHLY, CDR2 FYNNEI. The CDR3 DNA reads as TGTGCCAGCAGTGCCCCCGGGTCCACAGATGGAAACACCATATATTTT. It encodes CASSAPGSTDGNTIYF.

This clonotype was seen more than once but under ten times. The chain combines TRBV19 with TRBJ1-3, with a possible D match to TRBD1 (5 bases). Deletions cut 3 bases from V and 4 bases from J, with 10 bases between. The CDR3 is 14 amino acids. The germline gives CDR1 LNHDA, CDR2 SQIVND (reference sequence). CDR3 sequence: CASSIPGIGNTIYF. The CDR3 nucleotides are TGTGCCAGTAGTATCCCAGGGATCGGAAACACCATATATTTT.

This clonotype was detected ten times or more. The chain carries TRBV6-1 and TRBJ2-2; D tentatively fits TRBD1 or TRBD2 (5 bases each). The CDR3 totals 12 residues. V was trimmed by 11 bases and J by 0 bases, leaving 7 bases between them. In germline, CDR1 is MNHNS, CDR2 SASEGT. Here the CDR3 reads CAGGSNTGELFF. The CDR3 bases are TGTGCCGGGGGTTCGAACACCGGGGAGCTGTTTTTT.

V gene TRBV24-1 combines with J gene TRBJ2-5; 13 nucleotides match TRBD2. Unmatched junction bases numbered 9, after V lost 11 bases and J lost 4 bases. From germline, CDR1 is KGHDR and CDR2 SFDVKD. CDR3 length equals 15 residues. The CDR3 protein is CASRTSGGASETQYF. The CDR3 DNA sequence: TGTGCCAGCAGAACTAGCGGGGGGGCATCAGAGACCCAGTACTTC.

This clonotype has only a few counts. The chain recombines TRBV4-1 with TRBJ2-5; tentative D call: TRBD2 (6 bases). This CDR3 contains 17 residues. The germline V and J ends were trimmed by 0 bases and 5 bases, with 19 bases remaining between them. CDR1 is MGHRA and CDR2 is YSYEKL in the germline V gene. The CDR3 sequence is CASSQDGTSSNRETQYF. In nucleotides, the CDR3 is TGCGCCAGCAGCCAAGATGGCACTAGCAGCAATCGGGAGACCCAGTACTTC.

The genes are TRBV29-1 and TRBJ2-3, with a weak D call TRBD2 (6 bases). There are 13 residues in the CDR3. V lost 7 bases, J lost 4 bases, and 15 bases lay in between. Germline CDR1 is SQVTM and CDR2 is ANQGSEA. The CDR3 nucleotides are TGCAGCGCTACGGGGGTGGGTGCAGATACGCAGTATTTT. Its translation: CSATGVGADTQYF.

Only a few counts were recorded for this clonotype. Being one base from a much bigger clone, this may be a read error. The rearrangement links TRBV19 to TRBJ1-1; D call uncertain. The V and J ends lost 3 bases and 4 bases respectively, with 12 bases between them. CDR1 LNHDA and CDR2 SQIVND come from the germline V gene (reference sequence). CDR3 length: 14 residues. The CDR3 coding sequence is TGTGCCAGTAGTATCTGGGCAATTTGCACTGAAGCTTTCTTT. This gives the protein CASSIWAICTEAFF.

The chain links TRBV18 to TRBJ1-2; tentative D call: TRBD1 (5 bases). The V and J ends lost 0 bases and 2 bases respectively, with 7 bases between them. The CDR3 is 14 residues long. The germline gives CDR1 KGHSH, CDR2 LQKENI. In DNA, the CDR3 is TGTGCCAGCTCACCACCGAACAGGAACTATGGCTACACCTTC. It specifies CASSPPNRNYGYTF.

This sequence joins TRBV15 and TRBJ2-7; D is possibly TRBD2 (6 bases). The germline CDR1 and CDR2 sequences are LNHNV and YYDKDF (reference sequence). The CDR3 is 14 amino acids. Trimming left V 5 bases short and J 5 bases short, with 16 bases between. This chain's CDR3 is CATSAVWGGNEQYF. CDR3 in DNA: TGTGCCACCAGCGCGGTGTGGGGAGGCAACGAGCAGTACTTC.

This clonotype was seen many times. The rearrangement joins TRBV10-3 to TRBJ2-2, with 7 bases lining up with TRBD2. The CDR3 totals 15 residues. Looked up from germline, CDR1 is ENHRY and CDR2 is SYGVKD. Losses at the gene ends were 4 bases for V and 2 bases for J; bases not matched to a gene: 4. The CDR3 region has the DNA TGTGCCATCAGTGCGTCGGGGGGAAACACCGGGGAGCTGTTTTTT. Its protein product is CAISASGGNTGELFF.

The genes are TRBV4-2 and TRBJ1-2; D is undetermined. V was pared by 4 bases and J by 2 bases, with 11 bases between. The CDR3 length is 14 residues. Germline CDR1 and CDR2: LGHNA and YNFKEQ. The CDR3: CASSPGPENYGYTF. In DNA, the CDR3 is TGTGCCAGCAGCCCAGGACCCGAGAACTATGGCTACACCTTC.

The CDR3 DNA reads TGTGCCAGTAGTAGACGGGGGGGTGAAGCTTTCTTT. Its protein product is CASSRRGGEAFF. V usage is TRBV19 and J usage is TRBJ1-1; tentative D call: TRBD1 (5 bases). Germline V CDR1 and CDR2: LNHDA, SQIVND (reference sequence). This CDR3 spans 12 amino acids. With 4 bases removed from V and 7 bases from J, the gap between germline ends came to 10 bases.

The J gene is TRBJ2-3, the V gene TRBV12-3 or TRBV12-4; D perhaps matches TRBD2 (5 bases). The ends were cut back, 3 bases at V and 8 bases at J, with 18 bases in the middle. The CDR3 contains 15 residues. CDR3 amino acids: CASSLDRPPRGTQYF. CDR3 DNA sequence: TGTGCCAGCAGTTTGGACCGACCCCCACGGGGTACGCAGTATTTT.

In this sample, this clonotype turned up a few times. The chain employs TRBV10-1 and TRBJ1-5; TRBD1 agrees at 10 bases. CDR3 size: 17 residues. Per the germline V gene, CDR1 is WNHNN and CDR2 is SYGVQD (reference sequence). V lost 4 bases, J lost 0 bases, and 6 bases stayed unmatched. CDR3 in amino acids: CASSASGQGLSNQPQHF. The CDR3 DNA is TGCGCCAGCAGTGCGTCGGGACAGGGGCTTAGCAATCAGCCCCAGCATTTT.

As regards this clonotype: This may be a read error, as it is one base from a much larger clone. The V gene is TRBV9, the J gene TRBJ2-1, with TRBD2 matching over 7 bases. Germline-derived CDR1 and CDR2 are SGDLS and YYNGEE. The length of the CDR3 is 16 residues. With 3 bases clipped from V and 3 bases from J, the junction kept 9 bases outside the gene matches. The CDR3 bases are TGTGCCAGCAGCGCTCCCGGACTAGAAGTCTACAATGAGCAGTTCTTC. This codes for CASSAPGLEVYNEQFF.

Regarding this clonotype: This may be a read error: a much more frequent sequence differs by one nucleotide. The chain is built from TRBV6-1 and TRBJ2-3, with 12 bases fitting TRBD2. The CDR3 covers 13 residues. J was trimmed by 10 bases and V by 6 bases; bases with no gene match: 5. Germline CDR1 and CDR2: MNHNS and SASEGT. The CDR3 coding sequence is TGTGCCAGCAGACTAGCGGGGGGCTTCTCGCAGTATTTT. It specifies CASRLAGGFSQYF.

This clonotype was seen just once. The V gene is TRBV11-2, the J gene TRBJ2-5, with D possibly TRBD2 on 5 matching bases. CDR1 is SGHAT and CDR2 is FQNNGV in the germline V gene. V gave up 4 bases and J gave up 5 bases, with 20 bases separating them. This CDR3 has 16 amino acids. The CDR3 nucleotides are TGTGCCAGCAGCTCTGGGTCGAGGCTAGCCGGGGAGACCCAGTACTTC. Translating it yields CASSSGSRLAGETQYF.

There are a few counts of this clonotype. The gene calls are TRBV10-3 and TRBJ2-1; TRBD2 matches 10 bases. This CDR3 is 13 amino acids long. CDR1 is ENHRY, CDR2 SYGVKD, per germline. The ends lost 6 bases at V and 9 bases at J; junction bases unmatched: 5. DNA for the CDR3: TGTGCCATCAGGGAGGGACTAGCGTTTGAGCAGTTCTTC. This translates into CAIREGLAFEQFF.

This clonotype came up a few times. The V gene is TRBV20-1, the J gene TRBJ2-5, with 8 bases aligning to TRBD2. Germline V gene sequence: CDR1 DFQATT, CDR2 SNEGSKA (reference sequence). This CDR3 comprises 15 residues. Trimming took 2 bases from V and 0 from J; bases not matched to a gene: 5. CDR3 region: CSARSGGPNQETQYF. CDR3 coding DNA: TGCAGTGCTAGAAGCGGGGGACCGAACCAAGAGACCCAGTACTTC.

The V call is TRBV5-1, the J call TRBJ2-3, with D possibly matching TRBD2 (6 bases). V lost 3 bases to trimming and J lost 1 base, with 12 bases between them. The CDR3 contains 15 residues. From germline, CDR1 is SGHRS and CDR2 YFSETQ. CDR3 sequence reads: CASSWRAGRTDTQYF. CDR3 sequence (DNA): TGCGCCAGCAGCTGGCGAGCGGGCCGCACAGATACGCAGTATTTT.

This clonotype was recorded a few times. The V gene is TRBV3-1, the J gene TRBJ1-1; weak D call: TRBD1 (6 bases). Per the germline V gene, CDR1 is LGHDT and CDR2 is YNNKEL (reference sequence). This CDR3 has 15 amino acids. The germline V and J ends were trimmed by 6 bases and 1 base, with 15 bases remaining between them. The CDR3, as DNA: TGTGCCAGCAGGCTTCAGGGGAACCCGAACACTGAAGCTTTCTTT. Its translation: CASRLQGNPNTEAFF.